The 21 T cell receptor beta chains below all came from one sample that was sequenced in a study of blood T cells in healthy people across ages (dated by TCRdb to the mid-2010s). Libraries came from 5' RACE. Sequencer: Illumina HiSeq 2500. The second PCR ran for about 6 to 12 cycles and used a J-beta primer mix along with a sample-barcoded 5' primer. The public reads were reprocessed in TCRdb via fastp at Q25 and MiXCR, keeping in-frame beta chains. All rows with the same CDR3 protein become a single entry with the most common DNA and genes. In all, the sample holds about 800,000 distinct CDR3 sequences, and around 25% of those were seen once. 3.7% of the sample goes to the ten largest clones. The sample also formed part of further work on T cells of mothers and their children.

The sequenced material came from blood. These receptors were collected from a boy aged 5-17 years in good health.

Turning to this clonotype: An end of the junction differs from the germline gene, which may be a read error. The rearrangement joins TRBV27 to TRBJ1-4, with 10 bases identical to TRBD1. The CDR3 contains 16 residues. Germline V gene data show CDR1 as MNHEY and CDR2 as SMNVEV (reference sequence). The CDR3: CASSVSTGGRNEKLFF. For the CDR3, the DNA is TGTGCCAGCAGTGTATCGACAGGGGGCCGCAATGAAAAACTGTTTTTT.

This clonotype was counted between two and nine times. The genes are TRBV11-2 and TRBJ1-4; 7 positions match TRBD1. V was pared by 5 bases and J by 7 bases, with 7 bases of the junction left unmatched. There are 14 residues in the CDR3. CDR1 and CDR2 (germline): SGHAT, FQNNGV. CDR3 coding DNA: TGTGCCAGCAGCACGGACAGGAGAAGTGAAAAACTGTTTTTT. It encodes CASSTDRRSEKLFF. Combining the CDR3 with reference TRBV11-2 and TRBJ1-4 gives the whole variable domain EAGVAQSPRYKIIEKRQSVAFWCNPISGHATLYWYQQILGQGPKLLIQFQNNGVVDDSQLPKDRFSAERLKGVDSTLKIQPAKLEDSAVYLCASSTDRRSEKLFFGSGTQLSVL.

CDR3 loop: CASSPNSGGNRREQFF. The CDR3 coding sequence is TGTGCCAGCAGCCCAAACAGCGGGGGAAATCGCAGGGAGCAGTTCTTC. V and J are TRBV7-2 and TRBJ2-1; 8 positions agree with TRBD2. J lost 10 bases, V lost 5 bases, and 16 bases had no gene match. Germline V lookup: CDR1 SGHTA, CDR2 FQGNSA. This CDR3 is built from 16 residues. The variable domain in full, with the rest retrieved from reference TRBV7-2 and TRBJ2-1, is GAGVSQSPSNKVTEKGKDVELRCDPISGHTALYWYRQSLGQGLEFLIYFQGNSAPDKSGLPSDRFSAERTGGSVSTLTIQRTQQEDSAVYLCASSPNSGGNRREQFFGPGTRLTVL.

The genes are TRBV7-2 and TRBJ2-7, with 7 bases that match TRBD1. The germline V gene encodes CDR1 SGHTA and CDR2 FQGNSA. Trimming removed 5 bases from V and 2 bases from J; junction bases left unmatched: 9. The CDR3 totals 15 residues. This CDR3 is CASSQTGWGPYEQYF. The CDR3 coding sequence is TGTGCCAGCAGCCAGACAGGGTGGGGGCCCTACGAGCAGTACTTC.

This chain uses TRBV5-1 with TRBJ2-3; D is perhaps TRBD1 (6 bases). The V end was cut by 0 bases, the J end by 0 bases, with 17 bases between. The CDR3 contains 18 residues. Germline CDR1 is SGHRS and CDR2 is YFSETQ. For the CDR3, the DNA is TGCGCCAGCAGCTTGGCCCTCTCCCCAGGGGCAAGCACAGATACGCAGTATTTT. This gives the protein CASSLALSPGASTDTQYF.

The J gene is TRBJ1-6, the V gene TRBV6-5; no firm D call. The CDR3 extends over 15 amino acids. The V gene's germline CDR1 is MNHEY and CDR2 SVGAGI. Trimming stripped 0 bases from V and 6 bases from J, with 9 bases between. The CDR3 protein is CASSYSTGINSPLHF. DNA for the CDR3: TGTGCCAGCAGTTACTCGACCGGGATTAATTCACCCCTCCACTTT.

Notes on this clonotype: Mismatch with germline at one junction end may stem from a read error. This sequence joins TRBV12-3 or TRBV12-4 and TRBJ2-7; no clear D. This CDR3 comprises 14 residues. The CDR3 sequence is CACSFRGPGFEQYF. In nucleotides, the CDR3 is TGTGCCTGCAGTTTTCGAGGACCTGGGTTCGAGCAGTACTTC.

This clonotype came up a few times. CDR3 DNA: TGCAGCGTGAAGTCTGCTGGAAACACCATATATTTT. Translation: CSVKSAGNTIYF. The V and J genes are TRBV29-1 and TRBJ1-3; D not certain. Trimming removed 6 bases at V and 2 bases at J, with 8 bases between. CDR1 and CDR2 (germline): SQVTM, ANQGSEA. The CDR3 contains 12 residues.

The rearrangement uses TRBV12-5 and TRBJ2-1; D possibly corresponds to TRBD2 (5 bases). Germline CDR1 is LGHNT and CDR2 is FRNRAP. V was cut by 2 bases and J by 5 bases, with 19 bases left in between. This CDR3 is built from 17 residues. Here the CDR3 reads CASGLSPKDSMDNEQFF. The CDR3 DNA reads as TGTGCTAGTGGTTTGTCACCCAAGGACTCGATGGACAATGAGCAGTTCTTC.

This clonotype was counted a few times. This chain uses TRBV29-1 with TRBJ2-1, with D possibly TRBD2 on 5 matching bases. Judging by the DNA end, TRBJ2-5 fits better; the J call may be wrong. There are 13 residues in the CDR3. Germline V gene lookup returns CDR1 SQVTM and CDR2 ANQGSEA. The CDR3 protein is CSVTIGLQETQYF. CDR3 nucleotide sequence: TGCAGCGTCACGATAGGACTCCAAGAGACCCAGTACTTC.

This clonotype has at least ten counts. The chain has TRBV3-1 and TRBJ2-5, with 9 bases aligning to TRBD1. In germline, CDR1 is LGHDT, CDR2 YNNKEL (reference sequence). This CDR3 spans 14 amino acids. Trimming cost V 4 bases and J 3 bases; bases outside gene matches: 3. CDR3 sequence (DNA): TGTGCCAGCAGCCCGTGGACAGGGGAAGAGACCCAGTACTTC. It is translated as CASSPWTGEETQYF.

This clonotype was detected a few times. This chain joins TRBV2 and TRBJ1-2; TRBD1 is a possible D gene (6 bases). V was pared by 6 bases and J by 7 bases, with 12 bases between. Germline CDR1 SNHLY, CDR2 FYNNEI. The CDR3 is 12 residues long. The CDR3 sequence is CASSTGSVGYTF. The DNA of the CDR3 is TGTGCCAGCAGCACAGGGTCGGTTGGCTACACCTTC.

The chain carries TRBV4-3 and TRBJ2-5, with 10 positions matching TRBD1. The better agreement between TRBJ2-7 and the DNA end casts doubt on the J call. Germline CDR1 is LGHNA and CDR2 is YSLEER. This CDR3 spans 15 amino acids. This chain's CDR3 is CASSQQTGGSYEQYF. The CDR3 DNA reads as TGCGCCAGCAGCCAACAGACAGGGGGCTCTTACGAGCAGTACTTC.

The chain couples TRBV29-1 to TRBJ2-2, with 7 bases that match TRBD2. This CDR3 spans 12 amino acids. Germline V CDR1 and CDR2: SQVTM, ANQGSEA. V shed 3 bases and J 6 bases; nucleotides not matched to a gene: 1. DNA of the CDR3: TGCAGCGTTGAGCGGGAGTCCGGGGAGCTGTTTTTT. Its protein product is CSVERESGELFF.

The chain employs TRBV14 and TRBJ2-3; D is ambiguous. CDR1 and CDR2 (germline): SGHDN, FVKESK. The CDR3 contains 18 residues. With 0 bases removed from V and 2 bases from J, the gap between germline ends came to 18 bases. CDR3 DNA sequence: TGTGCCAGCAGCCAAGATCACGGATCACACACCTACACAGATACGCAGTATTTT. Its protein product is CASSQDHGSHTYTDTQYF.

The J gene is TRBJ2-7, the V gene TRBV27; weak D call: TRBD2 (6 bases). Trimming stripped 7 bases from V and 2 bases from J, with 21 bases between. The CDR3 runs 16 residues. Germline V gene data show CDR1 as MNHEY and CDR2 as SMNVEV (reference sequence). CDR3 DNA sequence: TGTGCCAGCAAGTTCGGGGCAGCGGGTACAACCTACGAGCAGTACTTC. Its protein is CASKFGAAGTTYEQYF.

The chain has TRBV4-3 and TRBJ1-1; D is perhaps TRBD1 (5 bases). Germline V gene sequence: CDR1 LGHNA, CDR2 YSLEER. The CDR3 consists of 16 residues. Trimming took 0 bases from V and 5 from J, leaving 16 bases between them. CDR3 DNA sequence: TGCGCCAGCAGCCAAGATTTGGGCAGGGCAGGTACTGAAGCTTTCTTT. Translating gives CASSQDLGRAGTEAFF.

This clonotype appeared a few times. J is TRBJ2-3 and V is TRBV11-2; TRBD1 or TRBD2 may be the D gene (5 bases each). The V end was cut by 9 bases, the J end by 1 base, with 11 bases between. The CDR3 covers 13 residues. From germline, CDR1 is SGHAT and CDR2 FQNNGV. CDR3 in DNA: TGTGCCAGTAGAGGGACCCGCACAGATACGCAGTATTTT. Translating gives CASRGTRTDTQYF.

The rearrangement links TRBV9 to TRBJ1-2; D is unresolved. V was shortened by 0 bases and J by 1 base, with 7 bases between the two germline ends. This CDR3 spans 14 amino acids. Germline V gene sequence: CDR1 SGDLS, CDR2 YYNGEE. The DNA of the CDR3 is TGTGCCAGCAGCGTAGTTCCCGGTAACTATGGCTACACCTTC. This gives the protein CASSVVPGNYGYTF.

To note about this clonotype: At one boundary the junction diverges from the germline segment, which might be a read error. The rearrangement joins TRBV28 to TRBJ2-5, with TRBD1 matching 8 bases. TRBJ2-1 explains the end of the DNA better; the J call may be wrong. The CDR3 is made up of 16 amino acids. Germline-derived CDR1 and CDR2 are MDHEN and SYDVKM. CDR3 sequence: CTSSIQGASTHNEQFF. In DNA form, the CDR3 reads TGTACCAGCAGTATCCAGGGGGCGTCGACCCACAATGAGCAGTTCTTC.

This clonotype was seen more than once but under ten times. The rearrangement links TRBV29-1 to TRBJ2-3; 8 bases map to TRBD1. The V and J ends lost 6 bases and 4 bases, in that order; junction bases with no gene match: 3. The CDR3 totals 12 residues. The V gene's germline CDR1 is SQVTM and CDR2 ANQGSEA. The CDR3 coding sequence is TGCAGCGTGGACAGGGCGGCAGATACGCAGTATTTT. This gives the protein CSVDRAADTQYF.